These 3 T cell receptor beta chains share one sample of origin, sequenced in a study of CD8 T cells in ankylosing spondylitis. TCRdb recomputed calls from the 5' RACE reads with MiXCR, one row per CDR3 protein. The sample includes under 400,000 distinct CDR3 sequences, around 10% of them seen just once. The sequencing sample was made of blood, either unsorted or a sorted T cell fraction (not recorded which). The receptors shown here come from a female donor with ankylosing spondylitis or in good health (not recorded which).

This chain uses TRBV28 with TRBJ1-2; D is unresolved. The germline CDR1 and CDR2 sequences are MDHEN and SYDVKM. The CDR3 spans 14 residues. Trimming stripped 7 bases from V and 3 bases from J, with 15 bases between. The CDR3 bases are TGTGCCAGCACCCTCGGCAGCATAGACTATGGCTACACCTTC. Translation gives CASTLGSIDYGYTF.

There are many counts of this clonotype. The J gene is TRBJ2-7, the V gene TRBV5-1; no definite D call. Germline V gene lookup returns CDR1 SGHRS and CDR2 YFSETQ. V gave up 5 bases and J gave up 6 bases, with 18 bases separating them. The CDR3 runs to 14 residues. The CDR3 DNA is TGCGCCAGCAGATACAGATACCTCCTGGTCGAGCAGTACTTC. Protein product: CASRYRYLLVEQYF.

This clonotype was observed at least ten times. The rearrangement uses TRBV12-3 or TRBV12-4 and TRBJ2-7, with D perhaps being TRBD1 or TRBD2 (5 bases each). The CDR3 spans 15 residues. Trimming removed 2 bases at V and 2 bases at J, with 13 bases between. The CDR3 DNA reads TGTGCCAGCAGTTTACGGCAGGGAGTGGCCTACGAGCAGTACTTC. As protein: CASSLRQGVAYEQYF.